This T cell receptor beta chain emerged from a study of cytomegalovirus exposure and HLA in healthy donors. The germline CDR1 and CDR2 sequences are SGHKS and YYEKEE (reference sequence). The trim removed 4 bases at V and 0 bases at J, leaving 4 bases unmatched. The CDR3 sequence is 16 residues long. The primer mix had 60 Vbeta and 13 Jbeta primers. Produced via immunoSEQ multiplex PCR; TCRdb's table is partial and in-frame only. Seen here are some 180,000 clones, 82% observed once, and the top ten hold less than 2%. Regarding this clone: No antigen is known for it.

General study results and limits: Researchers catalogued about 150 TCR beta chains as cytomegalovirus-associated. A later analysis found most CMV-associated TCR beta chains apparently HLA-restricted. TCR beta V- and J-gene trimming was later associated with a missense DCLRE1C variant. Prior analysis indicated that the majority of TCR beta V segments exhibited productivity approximately 90% or approximately 30% of the time.

Sequenced: PBMCs. V is TRBV5-5 and J is TRBJ1-5; 10 nucleotides align to TRBD1. This clonotype was sampled from a man aged 35 to 55 in good health and CMV-seronegative. CDR3 in amino acids: CASSPGTGDSNQPQHF. Here the CDR3 DNA reads TGTGCCAGCAGCCCCGGGACAGGGGATAGCAATCAGCCCCAGCATTTT.